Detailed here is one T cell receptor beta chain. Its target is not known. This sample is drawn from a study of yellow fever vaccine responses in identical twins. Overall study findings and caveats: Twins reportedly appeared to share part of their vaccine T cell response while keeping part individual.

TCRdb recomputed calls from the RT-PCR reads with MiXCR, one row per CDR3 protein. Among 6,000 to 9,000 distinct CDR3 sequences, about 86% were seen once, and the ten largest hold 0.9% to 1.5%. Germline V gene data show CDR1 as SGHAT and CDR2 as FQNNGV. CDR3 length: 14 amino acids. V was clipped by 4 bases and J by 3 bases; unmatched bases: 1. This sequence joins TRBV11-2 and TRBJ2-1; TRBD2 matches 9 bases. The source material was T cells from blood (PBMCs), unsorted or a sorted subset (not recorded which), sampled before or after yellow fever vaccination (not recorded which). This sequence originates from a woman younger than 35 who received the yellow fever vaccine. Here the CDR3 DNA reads TGTGCCAGCAGCTCGACTAGCGGCTACAATGAGCAGTTCTTC. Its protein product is CASSSTSGYNEQFF. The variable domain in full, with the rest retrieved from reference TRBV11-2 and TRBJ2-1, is EAGVAQSPRYKIIEKRQSVAFWCNPISGHATLYWYQQILGQGPKLLIQFQNNGVVDDSQLPKDRFSAERLKGVDSTLKIQPAKLEDSAVYLCASSSTSGYNEQFFGPGTRLTVL.